This T cell receptor beta chain was sequenced for a study of control samples from healthy donors and cancer patients. Trimming removed 1 base from V and 1 base from J, with 9 bases in between. Germline-derived CDR1 and CDR2 are SGHTS and YDEGEE. This CDR3 has 14 amino acids. TCRdb's copy holds only in-frame clones and misses some; the assay was immunoSEQ multiplex PCR. The table includes about 140,000 clones, approximately 94% detected once. This TCR was sampled from a man between 35 and 55 years old in good health. The chain employs TRBV5-8 and TRBJ2-7; no clear D gene. Sequencing was carried out using blood. This CDR3 is CASSLHRPSYEQYF. CDR3 DNA sequence: TGTGCCAGCAGCTTGCATCGGCCTTCCTACGAGCAGTACTTC.